This is a list of T cell receptor beta chains from one sample in a study of cytomegalovirus exposure and HLA in healthy donors. Sequenced by immunoSEQ multiplex PCR; TCRdb stores in-frame clones only, minus some. In the table there are some 100,000 clones, approximately 80% of which are singletons. Material: PBMCs. These receptors all come from a woman aged 18 to 35 in good health and CMV-seronegative. CDR3s include the opening cysteine and the closing phenylalanine or tryptophan. A D gene is named only where the DNA matches it firmly. Only some rows state a clone size, as once, few, many or a class for expanded clones.

j_gene	len	d_gene	v_gene	abundance	CDR3aa	CDR3nt
TRBJ2-7	15	TRBD1	TRBV7-9	.	CASSHSGDRAYEQYF	TGTGCCAGCAGTCACTCGGGGGACAGGGCCTACGAGCAGTACTTC
TRBJ2-7	11	.	TRBV30	.	CAWSRGGEQYF	TGTGCCTGGAGTCGAGGGGGAGAGCAGTACTTC
TRBJ2-3	15	TRBD2	TRBV15	.	CATSRVGGGTDTQYF	TGTGCCACCAGCAGAGTCGGGGGGGGCACAGATACGCAGTATTTT
TRBJ2-4	17	TRBD2	TRBV4-2	.	CASSQAKGLAGANIQYF	TGTGCCAGCAGCCAAGCAAAGGGACTAGCGGGGGCAAACATTCAGTACTTC
TRBJ2-1	14	TRBD2	TRBV10-3	.	CAISGTSGGNEQFF	TGTGCCATCAGTGGGACTAGCGGGGGGAATGAGCAGTTCTTC
TRBJ2-2	16	TRBD1	TRBV28	.	CASSSPTGWRTGELFF	TGTGCCAGCAGCAGCCCGACAGGGTGGCGCACCGGGGAGCTGTTTTTT
TRBJ2-7	13	TRBD1	TRBV10-3	.	CAINQGDAYEQYF	TGTGCCATCAACCAGGGGGACGCCTACGAACAGTACTTC
TRBJ2-3	14	TRBD2	TRBV6-5	.	CASSYRGGRDTQYF	TGTGCCAGCAGTTACCGGGGGGGTAGGGATACGCAGTATTTT
TRBJ2-2	14	.	TRBV7-2	.	CASSLSSETGELFF	TGTGCCAGCAGCTTATCGAGTGAAACCGGGGAGCTGTTTTTT
TRBJ2-5	14	TRBD1	TRBV5-1	.	CASSLGQGRETQYF	TGCGCCAGCAGCTTAGGACAGGGCAGGGAGACCCAGTACTTC
TRBJ2-7	11	.	TRBV2	.	CASGGPYEQYF	TGTGCCAGCGGGGGCCCCTACGAGCAGTACTTC
TRBJ2-7	14	TRBD1	TRBV10-2	.	CASSGTGAPYEQYF	TGCGCCAGCAGTGGGACAGGAGCCCCCTACGAGCAGTACTTC
TRBJ2-2	19	TRBD1	TRBV13	once	CASSLRSRGLTANTGELFF	TGTGCCAGCAGCTTAAGGAGCAGGGGGCTCACGGCGAACACCGGGGAGCTGTTTTTT
TRBJ2-1	19	TRBD2	TRBV14	.	CASSQISLREMSSYNEQFF	TGTGCCAGCAGCCAAATCTCTTTGCGGGAGATGAGCTCCTACAATGAGCAGTTCTTC
TRBJ2-1	15	TRBD2	TRBV19	.	CASSRAGTLINEQFF	TGTGCCAGTAGCCGAGCGGGGACCCTTATTAATGAGCAGTTCTTC
TRBJ1-3	14	.	TRBV6-5	few	CASNGAGSGNTIYF	TGTGCCAGCAATGGTGCGGGCTCTGGAAACACCATATATTTT
TRBJ2-7	11	.	TRBV20-1	.	CRLGQTYEQYF	TGCAGGTTGGGCCAAACCTACGAGCAGTACTTC
TRBJ2-5	15	.	TRBV6-5	once	CASSPRQYLQETQYF	TGTGCCAGCAGCCCTAGACAGTATTTACAAGAGACCCAGTACTTC
TRBJ1-1	13	.	TRBV29-1	.	CSVGGRLNTEAFF	TGCAGCGTTGGGGGCCGGCTGAACACTGAAGCTTTCTTT
TRBJ1-3	16	.	TRBV7-3	.	CASSSGPDYSGNTIYF	TGTGCCAGCAGCTCAGGACCTGACTACTCTGGAAACACCATATATTTT
TRBJ2-2	14	.	TRBV6-5	.	CASSYSRGGGELFF	TGTGCCAGCAGTTACTCGCGGGGAGGCGGGGAGCTGTTTTTT
TRBJ2-5	13	.	TRBV5-1	.	CASSLVPGETQYF	TGCGCCAGCAGCTTGGTCCCGGGGGAGACCCAGTACTTC
TRBJ2-7	15	.	TRBV5-5	.	CASSTLLTDSYEQYF	TGTGCCAGCAGCACCCTCTTAACTGACTCCTACGAGCAGTACTTC
TRBJ1-2	14	TRBD1	TRBV5-1	once	CASSWGTGRYGYTF	TGCGCCAGCAGCTGGGGGACAGGGCGTTATGGCTACACCTTC
TRBJ2-3	14	TRBD2	TRBV5-8	.	CATIGLAGADTQYF	TGTGCCACCATAGGACTAGCGGGAGCGGATACGCAGTATTTT
TRBJ2-7	14	TRBD1	TRBV5-5	.	CASSLRRDSYEQYF	TGTGCCAGCAGCCTTCGCCGGGACAGCTACGAGCAGTACTTC
TRBJ2-5	15	TRBD2	TRBV28	.	CASSSVSGGQETQYF	TGTGCCAGCAGTTCGGTTAGCGGGGGGCAAGAGACCCAGTACTTC
TRBJ2-1	15	TRBD1	TRBV27	once	CASSVRDRLYNEQFF	TGTGCCAGCAGTGTCCGGGACAGGCTTTACAATGAGCAGTTCTTC
TRBJ2-5	13	TRBD1	TRBV7-9	.	CASSSTGLETQYF	TGTGCCAGCAGCTCGACAGGGCTAGAGACCCAGTACTTC
TRBJ2-5	14	.	TRBV5-4	.	CASSPSARQETQYF	TGTGCCAGCAGCCCATCGGCGCGGCAAGAGACCCAGTACTTC
TRBJ2-7	11	.	TRBV6-1	.	CAAQDRYEQYF	TGTGCCGCACAAGACAGGTACGAGCAGTACTTC
TRBJ1-1	15	.	TRBV4-1	few	CASSPRQQKNTEAFF	TGCGCCAGCAGCCCCAGACAGCAAAAGAACACTGAAGCTTTCTTT
TRBJ1-4	17	TRBD1	TRBV15	.	CATSRTQGISSNEKLFF	TGTGCCACCAGCAGAACACAGGGGATATCGTCTAATGAAAAACTGTTTTTT